Each of the 25 T cell receptor beta chains below was sequenced from the same sample in a study of shared clonotypes between healthy human individuals. Measured with immunoSEQ multiplex PCR; TCRdb has only the in-frame clones, and not every one. The sample has some 2.4 million clones, over 85% seen once. Input material: naive CD4+ T cells from PBMCs. As for subset: CD45RA+ positively selected. All receptors derive from a man between 18 and 35 years old in good health. Some clones in this sample may be carry-over from other donors' samples.

The chain carries TRBV20-1 and TRBJ2-7; 8 nucleotides align to TRBD2. In germline, CDR1 is DFQATT, CDR2 SNEGSKA (reference sequence). The CDR3 is 11 residues long. V gave up 6 bases and J gave up 6 bases; unmatched junction bases: 4. The CDR3 loop is CSAKRGGEQYF. The DNA for the CDR3 is TGCAGTGCCAAACGGGGGGGCGAGCAGTACTTC.

V usage is TRBV7-2 and J usage is TRBJ1-5; possible D gene TRBD1, 6 bases. The length of the CDR3 is 16 residues. Germline V lookup: CDR1 SGHTA, CDR2 FQGNSA. Between the trimmed V and J ends, which lost 2 bases and 8 bases, there was a span of 19 bases. Written as DNA, the CDR3 is TGTGCCAGCAGCTTAAGCCCGGACAGTCATTTGGAGCCCCAGCATTTT. Translating it yields CASSLSPDSHLEPQHF. The full variable domain, completed using reference TRBV7-2 and TRBJ1-5, is GAGVSQSPSNKVTEKGKDVELRCDPISGHTALYWYRQSLGQGLEFLIYFQGNSAPDKSGLPSDRFSAERTGGSVSTLTIQRTQQEDSAVYLCASSLSPDSHLEPQHFGDGTRLSIL.

As regards this clone: Other DNA sequences in the sample encode the same CDR3. The chain joins TRBV29-1 to TRBJ2-5, with D possibly matching TRBD2 (7 bases). Trimming cost V 6 bases and J 2 bases, with 13 bases left between them. In germline, CDR1 is SQVTM, CDR2 ANQGSEA. The CDR3 is 13 residues long. Here the CDR3 reads CSVEKGGQETQYF. DNA for the CDR3: TGCAGCGTGGAAAAGGGGGGGCAAGAGACCCAGTACTTC. The full variable domain, with the rest looked up from reference TRBV29-1 and TRBJ2-5, is SAVISQKPSRDICQRGTSLTIQCQVDSQVTMMFWYRQQPGQSLTLIATANQGSEATYESGFVIDKFPISRPNLTFSTLTVSNMSPEDSSIYLCSVEKGGQETQYFGPGTRLLVL.

The CDR3 region is CASSFGTLEGEKLFF. The DNA for the CDR3 is TGTGCCAGTAGTTTCGGGACCCTTGAGGGCGAAAAACTGTTTTTT. The V gene is TRBV19, the J gene TRBJ1-4; tentatively, D is TRBD1 (5 bases). The CDR3 sequence is 15 residues long. The V end lost 5 bases, the J end lost 8 bases, and 18 bases lay between the germline ends. Germline CDR1 is LNHDA and CDR2 is SQIVND (reference sequence).

The chain is built from TRBV29-1 and TRBJ1-2; TRBD1 matches 11 bases. Trimming removed 6 bases from V and 2 bases from J; junction bases left unmatched: 5. This CDR3 is 14 amino acids long. From germline, CDR1 is SQVTM and CDR2 ANQGSEA. The CDR3 sequence is CSVGGDRGNYGYTF. CDR3 nucleotide sequence: TGCAGCGTCGGGGGGGACAGGGGGAACTATGGCTACACCTTC.

The V gene is TRBV25-1, the J gene TRBJ2-7; D possibly corresponds to TRBD1 (6 bases). With 5 bases removed from V and 2 bases from J, the gap between germline ends came to 13 bases. Germline V gene lookup returns CDR1 MGHDK and CDR2 SYGVNS. This CDR3 is 14 amino acids long. This CDR3 is CASSNGQNTYEQYF. Here the CDR3 DNA reads TGTGCCAGCAGTAATGGACAGAATACCTACGAGCAGTACTTC.

The rearrangement links TRBV19 to TRBJ2-7, with D possibly matching TRBD1 (5 bases). Trimming took 4 bases from V and 1 from J, leaving 11 bases between them. Germline V gives CDR1 LNHDA, CDR2 SQIVND (reference sequence). The CDR3 runs 14 residues. CDR3 sequence (DNA): TGTGCCAGTAGTACAGACAGAATATCCTACGAGCAGTACTTC. Its protein product is CASSTDRISYEQYF.

The gene calls are TRBV5-8 and TRBJ1-3; D is possibly TRBD1 (5 bases). V was trimmed by 4 bases and J by 0 bases, leaving 11 bases between them. The length of the CDR3 is 15 residues. Germline V CDR1 and CDR2: SGHTS, YDEGEE. CDR3 nucleotides: TGTGCCAGCAGCAGGGACGGGGTCTCTGGAAACACCATATATTTT. It encodes CASSRDGVSGNTIYF.

This sequence joins TRBV6-5 and TRBJ2-1, with D unclear. Trimming removed 2 bases from V and 8 bases from J, with 10 bases in between. This CDR3 has 13 amino acids. The germline CDR1 and CDR2 sequences are MNHEY and SVGAGI. Here the CDR3 DNA reads TGTGCCAGCAGTTACGAGCGATGGCATGAGCAGTTCTTC. Amino acids: CASSYERWHEQFF.

The V call is TRBV5-1, the J call TRBJ2-7; 8 positions agree with TRBD1. Trimming at V came to 4 bases and at J to 1 base, leaving 7 bases not matched to a gene. This CDR3 is 15 amino acids long. Germline CDR1 reads SGHRS; CDR2 reads YFSETQ. The CDR3 nucleotides read TGCGCCAGCAGCCACAGGACAGGGAATTCCTACGAGCAGTACTTC. Its translation is CASSHRTGNSYEQYF.

The chain has TRBV28 and TRBJ2-1; D call uncertain. V gave up 7 bases and J gave up 3 bases, with 13 bases separating them. The CDR3 spans 14 residues. CDR1 MDHEN and CDR2 SYDVKM come from the germline V gene. CDR3 coding DNA: TGTGCCAGCAACCGGGCAGGCTACTACAATGAGCAGTTCTTC. Translation: CASNRAGYYNEQFF.

The chain couples TRBV2 to TRBJ1-1; TRBD1 is a possible D gene (5 bases). Trimming took off 8 bases at V and 8 bases at J, with 24 bases between the two ends. The CDR3 is 15 amino acids. Germline lookup yields CDR1 SNHLY and CDR2 FYNNEI. The DNA for the CDR3 is TGTGCCAGCGGCTTGGCGTGGGGCGCCGGAGCCGAAGCTTTCTTT. This sequence encodes CASGLAWGAGAEAFF.

The CDR3 loop reads CASSAGTGNTGELFF. CDR3 DNA sequence: TGTGCCAGCAGCGCCGGGACAGGGAACACCGGGGAGCTGTTTTTT. V usage is TRBV7-7 and J usage is TRBJ2-2, with 8 positions matching TRBD1. The CDR3 extends over 15 amino acids. Germline CDR1 reads SSHAT; CDR2 reads FNYEAQ (reference sequence). The trim removed 5 bases at V and 1 base at J, leaving 3 bases unmatched.

The chain is built from TRBV5-1 and TRBJ1-1; 12 nucleotides agree with TRBD1. The CDR3 is 16 residues long. V lost 4 bases and J lost 4; bases outside the gene matches: 8. Germline V CDR1 and CDR2: SGHRS, YFSETQ. The CDR3 sequence: CASSLGQGAGSTEAFF. Here the CDR3 DNA reads TGCGCCAGCAGCCTGGGACAGGGGGCCGGTAGCACTGAAGCTTTCTTT. Supplemented by reference TRBV5-1 and TRBJ1-1, the full variable domain reads KAGVTQTPRYLIKTRGQQVTLSCSPISGHRSVSWYQQTPGQGLQFLFEYFSETQRNKGNFPGRFSGRQFSNSRSEMNVSTLELGDSALYLCASSLGQGAGSTEAFFGQGTRLTVV.

Comment on this clone: The identical CDR3 is also encoded by other nucleotide sequences in the sample. V gene TRBV5-4 combines with J gene TRBJ2-5; the D gene is possibly TRBD1 (6 bases). This CDR3 is 13 amino acids long. The V end was cut by 3 bases, the J end by 2 bases, with 8 bases between. The germline gives CDR1 SGHNT, CDR2 YYREEE (reference sequence). The CDR3 here is CASSWTVQETQYF. The CDR3, as DNA: TGTGCCAGCAGCTGGACAGTGCAAGAGACCCAGTACTTC.

For this clone: This same CDR3 is encoded by further DNA sequences in the sample. This chain connects TRBV9 to TRBJ2-3; a possible D gene is TRBD1 (5 bases). This CDR3 has 15 residues. CDR1 and CDR2 from the germline V gene are SGDLS and YYNGEE. Trimming pared 0 bases from V and 0 bases from J, leaving 8 bases between. The CDR3 DNA reads TGTGCCAGCAGCGTAGCAACAGGAAGCACAGATACGCAGTATTTT. Translating it yields CASSVATGSTDTQYF. Looking up the rest from reference TRBV9 and TRBJ2-3 gives the full variable domain: DSGVTQTPKHLITATGQRVTLRCSPRSGDLSVYWYQQSLDQGLQFLIQYYNGEERAKGNILERFSAQQFPDLHSELNLSSLELGDSALYFCASSVATGSTDTQYFGPGTRLTVL.

CDR3 bases: TGTGCCAGCAGTTCGACAGGGGCAGATACGCAGTATTTT. Translating gives CASSSTGADTQYF. This chain joins TRBV28 and TRBJ2-3; 8 bases map to TRBD1. CDR3 size: 13 residues. Trimming took 4 bases from V and 4 from J; bases not matched to a gene: 1. CDR1 MDHEN and CDR2 SYDVKM come from the germline V gene.

Only one count was recorded for this clone. The rearrangement joins TRBV5-1 to TRBJ1-3; 9 bases are a match to TRBD1. The length of the CDR3 is 17 residues. CDR1 is SGHRS and CDR2 is YFSETQ in the germline V gene. The ends lost 4 bases at V and 0 bases at J; junction bases unmatched: 8. The CDR3 is CASSPWGTGSSGNTIYF. CDR3 nucleotides: TGCGCCAGCAGCCCGTGGGGGACAGGGAGCTCTGGAAACACCATATATTTT. Looking up the rest from reference TRBV5-1 and TRBJ1-3 gives the full variable domain: KAGVTQTPRYLIKTRGQQVTLSCSPISGHRSVSWYQQTPGQGLQFLFEYFSETQRNKGNFPGRFSGRQFSNSRSEMNVSTLELGDSALYLCASSPWGTGSSGNTIYFGEGSWLTVV.

This sequence joins TRBV2 and TRBJ2-5; tentative D call: TRBD2 (5 bases). Trimming pared 6 bases from V and 2 bases from J, leaving 13 bases between. Per germline, CDR1 SNHLY and CDR2 FYNNEI. The CDR3 sequence is 14 residues long. CDR3 sequence (DNA): TGTGCCAGCAGCTTCGGGATCTATCAAGAGACCCAGTACTTC. Its protein product is CASSFGIYQETQYF.

The chain joins TRBV27 to TRBJ2-7, with TRBD1 matching 9 bases. The ends lost 6 bases at V and 7 bases at J; junction bases unmatched: 10. Looked up from germline, CDR1 is MNHEY and CDR2 is SMNVEV (reference sequence). The CDR3 is 14 residues long. CDR3 amino acids: CASSRAGTGREQYF. As DNA, the CDR3 is TGTGCCAGCAGCCGGGCCGGGACAGGGAGAGAGCAGTACTTC.

The gene calls are TRBV28 and TRBJ2-3; tentative D call: TRBD1 (7 bases). There are 14 residues in the CDR3. V was pared by 5 bases and J by 2 bases, with 11 bases between. The germline V gene encodes CDR1 MDHEN and CDR2 SYDVKM. CDR3 amino acids: CASSAGQITDTQYF. The CDR3 DNA reads as TGTGCCAGCAGTGCGGGACAGATCACAGATACGCAGTATTTT.

V is TRBV27 and J is TRBJ2-5; 7 bases align to TRBD2. V shed 5 bases and J 2 bases; nucleotides not matched to a gene: 14. Germline CDR1 and CDR2: MNHEY and SMNVEV (reference sequence). The CDR3 has 17 amino acids. This chain's CDR3 is CASSPRGTGGKQETQYF. DNA of the CDR3: TGTGCCAGCAGTCCCCGGGGTACGGGAGGTAAACAAGAGACCCAGTACTTC.

This sequence joins TRBV25-1 and TRBJ2-2, with D hard to call. CDR1 is MGHDK, CDR2 SYGVNS, per germline. This CDR3 spans 12 amino acids. V dropped 5 bases and J dropped 7 bases, with 8 bases sitting between them. The chain's CDR3 is CASSLGFGELFF. For the CDR3, the DNA is TGTGCCAGCAGTCTAGGGTTCGGGGAGCTGTTTTTT.

V and J are TRBV5-4 and TRBJ2-7; a possible D gene is TRBD2 (6 bases). Trimming took 7 bases from V and 3 from J, leaving 14 bases between them. Per the germline V gene, CDR1 is SGHNT and CDR2 is YYREEE (reference sequence). The CDR3 has 13 residues. The CDR3 reads CASARESNYEQYF. CDR3 DNA sequence: TGTGCCAGCGCCCGGGAGAGCAACTACGAGCAGTACTTC. The full variable domain, its missing parts supplied by reference TRBV5-4 and TRBJ2-7, is ETGVTQSPTHLIKTRGQQVTLRCSSQSGHNTVSWYQQALGQGPQFIFQYYREEENGRGNFPPRFSGLQFPNYSSELNVNALELDDSALYLCASARESNYEQYFGPGTRLTVT.

For this clone: The same CDR3 can be traced to other DNA sequences in this sample. As DNA, the CDR3 is TGTGCCAGCAGTTTGGGCGACTACGAGCAGTACTTC. It codes for CASSLGDYEQYF. The chain couples TRBV28 to TRBJ2-7; the D is unclear. This CDR3 is built from 12 residues. V lost 3 bases and J 3 bases, leaving 6 bases between the germline ends. CDR1 is MDHEN, CDR2 SYDVKM, per germline.